These 26 T cell receptor beta chains came from one sample sequenced in a study of cytomegalovirus exposure and HLA in healthy donors. Method: immunoSEQ multiplex PCR; TCRdb's copy keeps in-frame clones and lacks some. The sample gives approximately 120,000 clones, around nine tenths of which show up once; about 1.9% is in the top ten. Sequenced sample: PBMCs. All receptors come from a woman under 30 in good health and CMV-seronegative.

In its sample, this clone was seen a few times. The chain couples TRBV28 to TRBJ2-3, with 8 bases matching TRBD1. CDR1 is MDHEN and CDR2 is SYDVKM in the germline V gene. The trim removed 3 bases at V and 6 bases at J, leaving 8 bases unmatched. The CDR3 covers 15 residues. The chain's CDR3 is CASSFFSRGRDTQYF. CDR3 in DNA: TGTGCCAGCAGTTTTTTCTCCAGGGGGCGTGATACGCAGTATTTT.

The rearrangement links TRBV28 to TRBJ2-1, with D perhaps TRBD1 (5 bases). Germline V gene data show CDR1 as MDHEN and CDR2 as SYDVKM. This CDR3 region has 13 residues. Trimming removed 9 bases at V and 0 bases at J, with 9 bases between. The CDR3 here is CASTGYSYNEQFF. CDR3 nucleotides: TGTGCCAGTACAGGTTACTCCTACAATGAGCAGTTCTTC.

CDR3 nucleotide sequence: TGTGCCAGCAGTCTAATCTTGAGGGGGTCCTACAATGAGCAGTTCTTC. Protein sequence: CASSLILRGSYNEQFF. The V gene is TRBV28, the J gene TRBJ2-1; D perhaps matches TRBD1 (6 bases). V was clipped by 5 bases and J by 1 base, with 15 bases between them. The CDR3 loop spans 16 amino acids. Germline assignment: CDR1 MDHEN and CDR2 SYDVKM.

The rearrangement links TRBV4-2 to TRBJ1-1, with 10 bases fitting TRBD1. The trim removed 5 bases at V and 6 bases at J, leaving 9 bases unmatched. Germline CDR1 is LGHNA and CDR2 is YNFKEQ. The CDR3 spans 15 residues. The CDR3 here is CASSGLGTGEAEAFF. The CDR3 DNA reads TGTGCCAGCAGCGGCCTAGGGACAGGGGAGGCTGAAGCTTTCTTT.

The chain combines TRBV5-1 with TRBJ2-1; 9 bases align to TRBD2. The CDR3 is 14 amino acids. With V trimmed by 0 bases and J by 9 bases, 4 bases remained unmatched. The germline gives CDR1 SGHRS, CDR2 YFSETQ. As DNA, the CDR3 is TGCGCCAGCAGCTTGGCTCTAGCGGGGCGTGAGCAGTTCTTC. Protein sequence: CASSLALAGREQFF.

V and J are TRBV30 and TRBJ2-1; 9 bases match TRBD2. Germline assignment: CDR1 GTSNPN and CDR2 SVGIG (reference sequence). After removal of 0 bases from V and 7 bases from J, the junction contained 10 bases not matched to a gene. The CDR3 has 16 amino acids. The CDR3 coding sequence is TGTGCCTGGAGTGTACGGAGTAGCGGGAGTCGGAATGAGCAGTTCTTC. This gives the protein CAWSVRSSGSRNEQFF.

This chain uses TRBV28 with TRBJ2-1; D may be TRBD2 (5 bases). The CDR3 extends over 14 amino acids. Germline CDR1 is MDHEN and CDR2 is SYDVKM. Trimming pared 5 bases from V and 7 bases from J, leaving 15 bases between. The CDR3 sequence is CASSPPARVNEQFF. DNA of the CDR3: TGTGCCAGCAGTCCCCCGGCGAGGGTAAATGAGCAGTTCTTC.

This clone showed up just once. The chain links TRBV11-1 to TRBJ1-2; tentatively, D is TRBD1 (6 bases). Germline loops: CDR1 SGHAT, CDR2 FQDESV (reference sequence). Trimming cost V 5 bases and J 1 base, with 11 bases left between them. The CDR3 consists of 14 residues. In DNA, the CDR3 is TGTGCCAGCAGCCCCGGACAGAATAACTATGGCTACACCTTC. Translated: CASSPGQNNYGYTF.

The V and J genes are TRBV5-1 and TRBJ2-7; perhaps TRBD2 as D (5 bases). This CDR3 is 15 amino acids long. The ends were cut back, 1 base at V and 3 bases at J, with 14 bases in the middle. Germline assignment: CDR1 SGHRS and CDR2 YFSETQ. This chain's CDR3 is CASSLSVGAGYEQYF. The CDR3 DNA reads TGCGCCAGCAGCTTGTCCGTGGGAGCCGGCTACGAGCAGTACTTC.

The V gene is TRBV11-3, the J gene TRBJ2-5; 7 nucleotides line up with TRBD1. Trimming cost V 2 bases and J 1 base; bases outside gene matches: 1. CDR3 length equals 14 residues. CDR1 and CDR2 from the germline V gene are SGHNT and YENEEA. The CDR3 nucleotides are TGTGCCAGCAGCTTATCAGGGGGCCAAGAGACCCAGTACTTC. Amino acid sequence: CASSLSGGQETQYF.

This sequence joins TRBV28 and TRBJ2-5, with D maybe TRBD2 (5 bases). V lost 3 bases to trimming and J lost 5 bases, with 13 bases between them. Germline CDR1 is MDHEN and CDR2 is SYDVKM. This CDR3 comprises 14 residues. In DNA, the CDR3 is TGTGCCAGCAGTTTGGGAAATCGAGGGGAGACCCAGTACTTC. It translates to CASSLGNRGETQYF. The full variable domain, with the rest looked up from reference TRBV28 and TRBJ2-5, is DVKVTQSSRYLVKRTGEKVFLECVQDMDHENMFWYRQDPGLGLRLIYFSYDVKMKEKGDIPEGYSVSREKKERFSLILESASTNQTSMYLCASSLGNRGETQYFGPGTRLLVL.

The rearrangement links TRBV5-1 to TRBJ2-7, with D possibly being TRBD1 (5 bases). The CDR3 runs 11 residues. The V gene's germline CDR1 is SGHRS and CDR2 YFSETQ. V was shortened by 4 bases and J by 7 bases, with 9 bases between the two germline ends. This CDR3 reads CASSLPGEQYF. DNA of the CDR3: TGCGCCAGCAGCCTGCCAGGGGAGCAGTACTTC. The whole variable domain, remainder taken from reference TRBV5-1 and TRBJ2-7, is KAGVTQTPRYLIKTRGQQVTLSCSPISGHRSVSWYQQTPGQGLQFLFEYFSETQRNKGNFPGRFSGRQFSNSRSEMNVSTLELGDSALYLCASSLPGEQYFGPGTRLTVT.

The rearrangement links TRBV5-1 to TRBJ1-6; unclear D gene. This CDR3 region has 13 residues. CDR1 and CDR2 (germline): SGHRS, YFSETQ. V lost 1 base and J 10 bases, leaving 9 bases between the germline ends. The CDR3 loop is CASSLRRESPLHF. The CDR3 region has the DNA TGCGCCAGCAGCTTGAGGAGGGAATCACCCCTCCACTTT.

The chain carries TRBV6-4 and TRBJ1-2; D is possibly TRBD1 (5 bases). The germline V gene encodes CDR1 MRHNA and CDR2 SNTAGT. Between the trimmed V and J ends, which lost 5 bases and 8 bases, there was a span of 15 bases. The CDR3 is made up of 13 amino acids. The CDR3 DNA is TGTGCCAGCAGTCGTGGGGCATCAGGAGGCTACACCTTC. Its translation is CASSRGASGGYTF.

The chain has TRBV4-1 and TRBJ2-7; possible D gene TRBD2, 5 bases. CDR1 is MGHRA, CDR2 YSYEKL, per germline. The CDR3 runs to 16 residues. Trimming cost V 1 base and J 3 bases, with 16 bases left between them. Here the CDR3 reads CASSQGAAGPYYEQYF. CDR3 nucleotide sequence: TGCGCCAGCAGCCAAGGAGCGGCCGGGCCCTACTACGAGCAGTACTTC.

The chain is built from TRBV4-1 and TRBJ1-3; the D gene is possibly TRBD1 (5 bases). The CDR3 covers 16 residues. Germline V gene data show CDR1 as MGHRA and CDR2 as YSYEKL. V was trimmed by 1 base and J by 2 bases, leaving 12 bases between them. The CDR3: CASSQVAGKAGNTIYF. CDR3 bases: TGCGCCAGCAGCCAAGTGGCAGGGAAGGCTGGAAACACCATATATTTT.

This clone has a handful of counts. This chain joins TRBV11-2 and TRBJ1-1; no reliable D call. Germline loops: CDR1 SGHAT, CDR2 FQNNGV. There are 14 residues in the CDR3. V was clipped by 4 bases and J by 1 base, with 10 bases between them. The CDR3 loop is CASSSSDKNTEAFF. The CDR3 DNA sequence: TGTGCCAGCAGCTCTTCAGACAAGAACACTGAAGCTTTCTTT.

The V call is TRBV28, the J call TRBJ2-7, with 9 bases matching TRBD2. The germline gives CDR1 MDHEN, CDR2 SYDVKM. The CDR3 loop spans 15 amino acids. With V trimmed by 5 bases and J by 4 bases, 9 bases remained unmatched. CDR3 region: CASSPQAGGIYEQYF. CDR3 DNA sequence: TGTGCCAGCAGTCCCCAGGCGGGAGGGATATACGAGCAGTACTTC.

For the CDR3, the DNA is TGTGCCAGCAGCTTGGGGGGGACAGGGGACCAAGAGACCCAGTACTTC. Translation: CASSLGGTGDQETQYF. The V gene is TRBV11-3, the J gene TRBJ2-5; TRBD1 matches 10 bases. The ends lost 3 bases at V and 0 bases at J; junction bases unmatched: 4. Germline CDR1 is SGHNT and CDR2 is YENEEA. The CDR3 consists of 16 residues.

The rearrangement links TRBV5-1 to TRBJ2-5; 7 bases match TRBD2. J gave up 2 bases and V 3 bases, and 7 bases lay outside the gene matches. The length of the CDR3 is 15 residues. Germline lookup yields CDR1 SGHRS and CDR2 YFSETQ. The CDR3 loop reads CASSSRGERQETQYF. In nucleotides, the CDR3 is TGCGCCAGCAGCTCCCGGGGGGAGCGGCAAGAGACCCAGTACTTC.

The chain couples TRBV28 to TRBJ2-6; D possibly corresponds to TRBD2 (5 bases). The germline V and J ends were trimmed by 2 bases and 0 bases, with 23 bases remaining between them. The germline CDR1 and CDR2 sequences are MDHEN and SYDVKM. The CDR3 runs 21 residues. The CDR3 DNA reads TGTGCCAGCAGTTTACGCCGAGGCTCAAGCAGACTAAACTCTGGGGCCAACGTCCTGACTTTC. Translation: CASSLRRGSSRLNSGANVLTF.

The chain is built from TRBV7-2 and TRBJ2-3, with D maybe TRBD2 (5 bases). The CDR3 extends over 14 amino acids. V gave up 5 bases and J gave up 7 bases, with 16 bases separating them. Germline V CDR1 and CDR2: SGHTA, FQGNSA. In DNA, the CDR3 is TGTGCCAGCAGCGCCCGACACACGGGGTATACGCAGTATTTT. Its protein is CASSARHTGYTQYF.

The chain has TRBV5-8 and TRBJ1-1; D unclear. The CDR3 covers 14 residues. The ends were cut back, 3 bases at V and 4 bases at J, with 13 bases in the middle. Germline V lookup: CDR1 SGHTS, CDR2 YDEGEE. Here the CDR3 reads CASSSAGFGTEAFF. In DNA, the CDR3 is TGTGCCAGCAGCTCGGCGGGGTTCGGCACTGAAGCTTTCTTT.

The chain employs TRBV27 and TRBJ1-6; 10 nucleotides match TRBD1. The CDR3 totals 15 residues. Germline CDR1 is MNHEY and CDR2 is SMNVEV (reference sequence). The J segment lost 9 bases and the V segment lost 5 bases, leaving 7 bases of the junction unmatched. The chain's CDR3 is CASSVSGTGVSPLHF. The CDR3 nucleotides are TGTGCCAGCAGTGTGTCCGGGACAGGGGTTTCACCCCTCCACTTT.

The chain joins TRBV13 to TRBJ2-3; weak D call: TRBD2 (6 bases). The CDR3 runs 14 residues. In germline, CDR1 is PRHDT, CDR2 FYEKMQ (reference sequence). The V and J ends lost 0 bases and 5 bases respectively, with 9 bases between them. The CDR3 loop reads CASSLGTRVDTQYF. The CDR3 DNA follows: TGTGCCAGCAGCTTAGGGACTAGGGTAGATACGCAGTATTTT.

The J gene is TRBJ2-7, the V gene TRBV7-8, with 11 nucleotides matching TRBD2. Per germline, CDR1 SGHVS and CDR2 FQNEAQ. CDR3 length equals 15 residues. V trimming: 5 bases; J trimming: 2 bases; junction bases outside the gene matches: 5. The CDR3 sequence: CASSQLAGATYEQYF. DNA of the CDR3: TGTGCCAGCAGCCAACTAGCGGGGGCGACCTACGAGCAGTACTTC.